These 25 T cell receptor beta chains share one sample of origin, sequenced in a study of T cells after yellow fever vaccination. TCRdb reanalysed the 5' RACE reads using MiXCR and keeps one entry per CDR3 protein. The sample records about 340,000 distinct CDR3 sequences, roughly an eighth being singletons. Here the sequenced sample was CD4+ T cells sorted from PBMCs, taken 15 days after the yellow fever booster vaccination. The receptors come from a man younger than 30 who received the YFV17D yellow fever vaccine.

The chain carries TRBV7-2 and TRBJ1-4, with D uncertain. CDR1 SGHTA and CDR2 FQGNSA come from the germline V gene. V dropped 5 bases and J dropped 6 bases, with 13 bases sitting between them. This CDR3 contains 14 residues. The chain's CDR3 is CASSQTAIDEKLFF. CDR3 DNA sequence: TGTGCCAGCAGCCAAACAGCGATCGATGAAAAACTGTTTTTT.

The chain's CDR3 is CASSFFRGNTQYF. The CDR3 bases are TGTGCCAGCAGCTTTTTCAGGGGCAATACGCAGTATTTT. The chain joins TRBV11-2 to TRBJ2-3, with D maybe TRBD1 (6 bases). V was cut by 3 bases and J by 7 bases, with 11 bases left in between. The CDR3 is 13 amino acids. The V gene's germline CDR1 is SGHAT and CDR2 FQNNGV.

This clonotype was seen a few times. V is TRBV5-5 and J is TRBJ2-1; D gene ambiguous. Looked up from germline, CDR1 is SGHKS and CDR2 is YYEKEE (reference sequence). The CDR3 is made up of 13 amino acids. Trimming cost V 1 base and J 7 bases, with 9 bases left between them. CDR3: CASSLRVGNEQFF. The DNA of the CDR3 is TGTGCCAGCAGCTTGCGTGTGGGTAATGAGCAGTTCTTC.

J is TRBJ2-5 and V is TRBV2; no reliable D call. Trimming removed 4 bases from V and 5 bases from J, with 11 bases in between. CDR3 size: 13 residues. The germline V gene encodes CDR1 SNHLY and CDR2 FYNNEI. Here the CDR3 DNA reads TGTGCCAGCAGTGTTTGGGCGACTGAGACCCAGTACTTC. This codes for CASSVWATETQYF.

This clonotype showed up many times. This chain joins TRBV20-1 and TRBJ2-5; TRBD2 matches at 11 bases. Unmatched junction bases numbered 3, after V lost 4 bases and J lost 2 bases. The CDR3 length is 14 residues. The germline V gene has CDR1 DFQATT and CDR2 SNEGSKA (reference sequence). Here the CDR3 reads CSAMTSGAQETQYF. The CDR3 coding sequence is TGCAGTGCTATGACTAGCGGGGCACAAGAGACCCAGTACTTC.

This chain joins TRBV11-2 and TRBJ2-3; D is perhaps TRBD2 (5 bases). CDR3 size: 14 residues. V dropped 7 bases and J dropped 0 bases, with 11 bases sitting between them. In germline, CDR1 is SGHAT, CDR2 FQNNGV. CDR3 protein: CASTPRTSTDTQYF. The CDR3 nucleotides are TGTGCCAGCACCCCCCGGACTAGCACAGATACGCAGTATTTT.

This chain uses TRBV4-2 with TRBJ1-2, with D perhaps matching TRBD1 (5 bases). There are 16 residues in the CDR3. The germline V gene encodes CDR1 LGHNA and CDR2 YNFKEQ. V gave up 4 bases and J gave up 1 base, with 16 bases separating them. The CDR3 coding sequence is TGTGCCAGCAGCCTTGACGCTCGACAGAATAACTATGGCTACACCTTC. It translates to CASSLDARQNNYGYTF.

The V call is TRBV20-1, the J call TRBJ2-1; 7 bases match TRBD2. Germline V lookup: CDR1 DFQATT, CDR2 SNEGSKA (reference sequence). J was trimmed by 3 bases and V by 5 bases; bases with no gene match: 10. There are 15 residues in the CDR3. CDR3 sequence (DNA): TGCAGTGCTGGGAGGGTAGGCGCTTACTACAATGAGCAGTTCTTC. As protein: CSAGRVGAYYNEQFF.

This clonotype was counted only a few times. J is TRBJ2-2 and V is TRBV29-1; D remains unclear. CDR1 and CDR2 (germline): SQVTM, ANQGSEA. CDR3 size: 13 residues. With 0 bases removed from V and 9 bases from J, the gap between germline ends came to 11 bases. The CDR3 DNA follows: TGCAGCGTTGAAGAAGCCCAAGGGCGGGAGCTGTTTTTT. Amino acids: CSVEEAQGRELFF.

This rearrangement joins TRBV4-1 to TRBJ2-7, with D perhaps matching TRBD2 (6 bases). The germline V and J ends were trimmed by 0 bases and 6 bases, with 18 bases remaining between them. CDR3 size: 16 residues. Per germline, CDR1 MGHRA and CDR2 YSYEKL. This CDR3 reads CASSQESHLEGREQYF. The CDR3 DNA reads as TGCGCCAGCAGCCAAGAATCCCACCTGGAGGGGCGCGAGCAGTACTTC.

This clonotype was observed a few times. The rearrangement links TRBV7-3 to TRBJ1-1; D possibly corresponds to TRBD1 (6 bases). The V gene lost 5 bases and the J gene lost 12 bases, with 19 bases spanning the gap. The CDR3 is 13 residues long. The germline V gene has CDR1 SGHTA and CDR2 FQGTGA. The CDR3 bases are TGTGCCAGCAGCACCGGGGCAACAGGGCGGTCTTTCTTT. Amino acid sequence: CASSTGATGRSFF.

In this sample, this clonotype turned up a few times. The chain combines TRBV7-3 with TRBJ2-1; either TRBD1 or TRBD2 may fit D (5 bases each). Looked up from germline, CDR1 is SGHTA and CDR2 is FQGTGA. The germline V and J ends were trimmed by 5 bases and 5 bases, with 13 bases remaining between them. There are 14 residues in the CDR3. CDR3 amino acids: CASSTRDGDNEQFF. As DNA, the CDR3 is TGTGCCAGCAGCACCCGGGACGGTGACAATGAGCAGTTCTTC.

This chain links TRBV5-1 with TRBJ2-1; 7 bases are a match to TRBD1. The germline CDR1 and CDR2 sequences are SGHRS and YFSETQ. This CDR3 has 15 amino acids. V shed 0 bases, J shed 8 bases, and the junction held 8 bases outside the gene matches. For the CDR3, the DNA is TGCGCCAGCAGCTTGGCTCCAGGGGGATCGGATGAGCAGTTCTTC. Amino acid sequence: CASSLAPGGSDEQFF.

This clonotype has a handful of counts. The rearrangement uses TRBV7-2 and TRBJ1-4; D is unresolved. With 0 bases removed from V and 3 bases from J, the gap between germline ends came to 8 bases. Germline CDR1 SGHTA, CDR2 FQGNSA. This CDR3 contains 15 residues. CDR3: CASSLAGIANEKLFF. The CDR3 coding sequence is TGTGCCAGCAGCTTAGCAGGGATTGCTAATGAAAAACTGTTTTTT.

This clonotype has a handful of counts. The V and J genes are TRBV18 and TRBJ2-5; no definite D call. The germline CDR1 and CDR2 sequences are KGHSH and LQKENI. CDR3 length equals 11 residues. V gave up 8 bases and J gave up 3 bases, with 7 bases separating them. CDR3 sequence: CASVFEETQYF. In DNA, the CDR3 is TGTGCCAGCGTGTTCGAAGAGACCCAGTACTTC.

This clonotype was seen only a few times. The J gene is TRBJ1-4, the V gene TRBV9; D perhaps matches TRBD1 (5 bases). The CDR3 consists of 13 residues. Trimming removed 1 base from V and 7 bases from J, with 8 bases in between. Germline CDR1 and CDR2: SGDLS and YYNGEE. The CDR3 sequence: CASSVRGTEKLFF. The CDR3 DNA reads TGTGCCAGCAGCGTAAGGGGCACTGAAAAACTGTTTTTT.

This clonotype was detected a few times. The chain couples TRBV29-1 to TRBJ1-3; the D gene is possibly TRBD1 (5 bases). Germline CDR1 and CDR2: SQVTM and ANQGSEA. This CDR3 spans 11 amino acids. Deletions cut 4 bases from V and 8 bases from J, with 9 bases between. The CDR3 protein is CSVAWGHTIYF. DNA for the CDR3: TGCAGCGTTGCGTGGGGCCACACCATATATTTT.

In its sample, this clonotype was seen many times. V and J are TRBV27 and TRBJ1-2; D is unresolved. Between the trimmed V and J ends, which lost 1 base and 4 bases, there was a span of 10 bases. This CDR3 is 14 amino acids long. CDR1 and CDR2 from the germline V gene are MNHEY and SMNVEV (reference sequence). This chain's CDR3 is CASSLYDGSYGYTF. CDR3 DNA sequence: TGTGCCAGCAGTTTATACGACGGCAGCTATGGCTACACCTTC.

The rearrangement uses TRBV4-2 and TRBJ1-1; no clear D. The CDR3 extends over 15 amino acids. CDR1 is LGHNA and CDR2 is YNFKEQ in the germline V gene. Trimming shortened V by 0 bases and J by 3 bases, and 11 bases separated the two germline ends. CDR3 nucleotides: TGTGCCAGCAGCCAAGATCTTAGCACTCACACTGAAGCTTTCTTT. This sequence encodes CASSQDLSTHTEAFF.

The V call is TRBV3-1, the J call TRBJ1-1; D ambiguous. Looked up from germline, CDR1 is LGHDT and CDR2 is YNNKEL (reference sequence). Trimming removed 1 base from V and 1 base from J, with 7 bases in between. The CDR3 spans 14 residues. The DNA for the CDR3 is TGTGCCAGCAGCCAAGGCGGAGGGAACACTGAAGCTTTCTTT. Encoded protein: CASSQGGGNTEAFF. Supplemented by reference TRBV3-1 and TRBJ1-1, the full variable domain reads DTAVSQTPKYLVTQMGNDKSIKCEQNLGHDTMYWYKQDSKKFLKIMFSYNNKELIINETVPNRFSPKSPDKAHLNLHINSLELGDSAVYFCASSQGGGNTEAFFGQGTRLTVV.

The rearrangement links TRBV10-3 to TRBJ2-2, with D perhaps TRBD1 or TRBD2 (6 bases each). This CDR3 has 16 amino acids. Trimming shortened V by 0 bases and J by 3 bases, and 11 bases separated the two germline ends. The germline V gene has CDR1 ENHRY and CDR2 SYGVKD. The CDR3 nucleotides are TGTGCCATCAGTGAGTCTCGGGGGCGTGACACCGGGGAGCTGTTTTTT. Amino acids: CAISESRGRDTGELFF.

This clonotype came up a few times. The J gene is TRBJ1-1, the V gene TRBV6-1; 9 bases agree with TRBD1. The CDR3 runs 14 residues. Trimming cost V 3 bases and J 5 bases; bases outside gene matches: 4. Germline V CDR1 and CDR2: MNHNS, SASEGT. CDR3 protein: CASSENRGRTEAFF. The CDR3, as DNA: TGTGCCAGCAGTGAGAACAGGGGGCGAACTGAAGCTTTCTTT.

The V call is TRBV28, the J call TRBJ2-1; D might be TRBD2 (6 bases). The CDR3 covers 16 residues. Trimming took off 6 bases at V and 4 bases at J, with 19 bases between the two ends. CDR1 MDHEN and CDR2 SYDVKM come from the germline V gene. CDR3 bases: TGTGCCAGCAGGTCCCTTAGCGGACTCAAATACAATGAGCAGTTCTTC. This encodes CASRSLSGLKYNEQFF.

In this sample, this clonotype turned up a few times. The chain recombines TRBV4-2 with TRBJ2-1; tentative D call: TRBD1 (6 bases). The CDR3 spans 15 residues. Germline assignment: CDR1 LGHNA and CDR2 YNFKEQ. The V and J ends lost 0 bases and 4 bases respectively, with 10 bases between them. CDR3 DNA: TGTGCCAGCAGCCAAGATCGGACAGTATACAATGAGCAGTTCTTC. It codes for CASSQDRTVYNEQFF.

The chain carries TRBV7-8 and TRBJ1-2; 9 bases match TRBD1. Germline V CDR1 and CDR2: SGHVS, FQNEAQ. V gave up 4 bases and J gave up 14 bases; unmatched junction bases: 8. This CDR3 has 12 residues. The CDR3 sequence: CASSSPQGAQTF. The CDR3 DNA follows: TGTGCCAGCAGCTCTCCACAGGGGGCTCAGACCTTC.